These 27 T cell receptor beta chains were all obtained from the same sample, sequenced in a study of early T cells in non-severe SARS-CoV-2 infection (dated by TCRdb to the early 2020s). The library was obtained by 5' RACE. The sequencer was a NextSeq 500. TCRdb reanalyzed the raw reads on its own, using fastp at Q25 for trimming and MiXCR for clone calling, and kept in-frame beta chains. Each entry merges the rows of one CDR3 protein and shows their most common DNA and genes. The sample yields 11,000 or so distinct CDR3 sequences; 4.8% were counted once. Almost 10% of the sample lies in the top ten. Input material: whole blood. The receptors here all came from an adult who was a healthcare worker with PCR-confirmed SARS-CoV-2 infection or an uninfected control (not recorded which).

This clonotype was counted many times. The chain recombines TRBV7-2 with TRBJ2-3; D is uncertain. Trimming pared 3 bases from V and 1 base from J, leaving 8 bases between. CDR1 and CDR2 (germline): SGHTA, FQGNSA. The CDR3 consists of 14 residues. CDR3 in amino acids: CASSLGFGTDTQYF. CDR3 sequence (DNA): TGTGCCAGCAGCTTGGGCTTCGGCACAGATACGCAGTATTTT.

J is TRBJ2-7 and V is TRBV11-2, with D unresolved. The germline V gene has CDR1 SGHAT and CDR2 FQNNGV. With 5 bases removed from V and 2 bases from J, the gap between germline ends came to 10 bases. The CDR3 sequence is 13 residues long. CDR3 in DNA: TGTGCCAGCAGCCGATTGGGCCCCTACGAGCAGTACTTC. Amino acids: CASSRLGPYEQYF.

This clonotype was counted many times. This chain links TRBV5-1 with TRBJ2-5, with D uncertain. This CDR3 has 15 amino acids. The germline gives CDR1 SGHRS, CDR2 YFSETQ. V was shortened by 0 bases and J by 2 bases, with 11 bases between the two germline ends. For the CDR3, the DNA is TGCGCCAGCAGCTTGGCCTCTCCGGATCAAGAGACCCAGTACTTC. Its translation is CASSLASPDQETQYF.

In its sample, this clonotype was seen many times. The chain employs TRBV7-6 and TRBJ2-1; 13 bases fit TRBD2. This CDR3 has 16 amino acids. From germline, CDR1 is SGHVS and CDR2 FNYEAQ. Trimming took 4 bases from V and 4 from J; bases not matched to a gene: 4. The CDR3 loop is CASSSTSGGIYNEQFF. CDR3 bases: TGTGCCAGCAGCTCGACTAGCGGGGGGATATACAATGAGCAGTTCTTC.

This clonotype rates as medium-sized. In nucleotides, the CDR3 is TGTGCCAGCAGCCCCGTATGGGGGGAGAAAGATACGCAGTATTTT. Translated: CASSPVWGEKDTQYF. V and J are TRBV6-2 or TRBV6-3 and TRBJ2-3; perhaps TRBD2 as D (6 bases). The CDR3 runs 15 residues. From germline, CDR1 is MNHEY and CDR2 SVGEGT. The V end lost 6 bases, the J end lost 5 bases, and 18 bases lay between the germline ends.

There are many counts of this clonotype. The chain links TRBV6-1 to TRBJ2-7; D could derive from TRBD1 or TRBD2 (5 bases each). The V end was cut by 1 base, the J end by 0 bases, with 10 bases between. The CDR3 runs 15 residues. Germline values: CDR1 MNHNS, CDR2 SASEGT. The CDR3 DNA follows: TGTGCCAGCAGTGAAGAAGCTGGGGGCTCCTACGAGCAGTACTTC. Translating it yields CASSEEAGGSYEQYF.

Judged by abundance, this clonotype is medium-sized. The J gene is TRBJ2-2, the V gene TRBV5-1; no clear D. The CDR3 is 15 amino acids. Trimming took off 0 bases at V and 5 bases at J, with 11 bases between the two ends. CDR1 is SGHRS, CDR2 YFSETQ, per germline. The CDR3 sequence: CASSLDSTGTGELFF. The CDR3 bases are TGCGCCAGCAGCTTGGATTCAACTGGGACCGGGGAGCTGTTTTTT.

In its sample, this clonotype ranks as medium-sized (0.01 to 0.1%). The chain is built from TRBV29-1 and TRBJ2-6; maybe TRBD2 (6 bases). The V and J ends lost 0 bases and 2 bases respectively, with 14 bases between them. The CDR3 runs to 17 residues. Germline CDR1 SQVTM, CDR2 ANQGSEA. CDR3 DNA sequence: TGCAGCGTTGAAGAGAGTCGCGGGAAACCTGGGGCCAACGTCCTGACTTTC. Amino acids: CSVEESRGKPGANVLTF.

In this sample, this clonotype turned up many times. The DNA for the CDR3 is TGTGCCAGCAGTAGGACCGATTTTCTGACACCCCTCCACTTT. This codes for CASSRTDFLTPLHF. This chain uses TRBV27 with TRBJ1-6, with D unclear. Per the germline V gene, CDR1 is MNHEY and CDR2 is SMNVEV (reference sequence). This CDR3 has 14 residues. Trimming shortened V by 5 bases and J by 11 bases, and 16 bases separated the two germline ends.

The sample holds many counts of this clonotype. V usage is TRBV6-6 and J usage is TRBJ1-5; 10 bases align to TRBD1. The junction had 8 bases not matched to a gene; V was cut back by 5 bases and J by 7 bases. Germline lookup yields CDR1 MNHNY and CDR2 SVGAGI (reference sequence). CDR3 length equals 15 residues. The CDR3: CASSIGTGAGQPQHF. In DNA, the CDR3 is TGTGCCAGCAGTATAGGGACAGGGGCGGGACAGCCCCAGCATTTT.

This clonotype has ten or more counts. This chain's CDR3 is CASGLRSGTQSTQYF. The DNA for the CDR3 is TGTGCTAGTGGTTTGAGGTCCGGGACACAATCGACCCAGTACTTC. This sequence joins TRBV12-5 and TRBJ2-5; possibly TRBD1 for D (6 bases). V dropped 2 bases and J dropped 7 bases, with 17 bases sitting between them. The CDR3 is made up of 15 amino acids. CDR1 is LGHNT and CDR2 is FRNRAP in the germline V gene.

Comments on this clonotype: A single base separates this from a much larger clone, so it may be a read error. The rearrangement joins TRBV11-2 to TRBJ1-1; 8 bases agree with TRBD1. CDR3 size: 14 residues. Germline V CDR1 and CDR2: SGHAT, FQNNGV. CDR3 sequence: CASSSQGALTEALF. CDR3 nucleotide sequence: TGTGCCAGCAGCTCCCAGGGGGCGCTTACTGAAGCTCTCTTT.

This clonotype is medium-sized. The V call is TRBV11-2, the J call TRBJ2-7, with 8 bases aligning to TRBD2. The CDR3 sequence is 14 residues long. Germline CDR1 SGHAT, CDR2 FQNNGV. The ends lost 4 bases at V and 4 bases at J; junction bases unmatched: 6. CDR3 in amino acids: CASSWTTSEYEQYF. CDR3 DNA sequence: TGTGCCAGCAGCTGGACGACTAGCGAGTACGAGCAGTACTTC.

In its sample, this clonotype is medium-sized. The chain joins TRBV7-2 to TRBJ2-2; D perhaps matches TRBD2 (6 bases). Germline values: CDR1 SGHTA, CDR2 FQGNSA. The CDR3 totals 17 residues. V lost 0 bases and J 3 bases, leaving 14 bases between the germline ends. As DNA, the CDR3 is TGTGCCAGCAGCTTAGCGGGCAGATGGGGGGACACCGGGGAGCTGTTTTTT. The encoded protein is CASSLAGRWGDTGELFF.

This chain connects TRBV7-3 to TRBJ2-2; the match to TRBD1 covers 12 bases. The CDR3 is 16 amino acids. Germline V lookup: CDR1 SGHTA, CDR2 FQGTGA. V was clipped by 3 bases and J by 4 bases; unmatched bases: 3. The CDR3 sequence is CASSFGTGGFTGELFF. The DNA for the CDR3 is TGTGCCAGCAGCTTCGGGACAGGGGGCTTCACCGGGGAGCTGTTTTTT.

Relative to its sample, this clonotype is medium-sized (0.01 to 0.1%). This sequence joins TRBV19 and TRBJ2-1; TRBD2 matches at 7 bases. Trimming took 5 bases from V and 7 from J; bases not matched to a gene: 5. Looked up from germline, CDR1 is LNHDA and CDR2 is SQIVND (reference sequence). The CDR3 consists of 13 residues. The CDR3 nucleotides are TGTGCCAGTAGTTCGGGGAGGGAAAATGAGCAGTTCTTC. Protein product: CASSSGRENEQFF.

The CDR3: CASVSWPGHQPQHF. The DNA for the CDR3 is TGTGCTAGTGTCTCCTGGCCAGGTCATCAGCCCCAGCATTTT. The chain carries TRBV12-5 and TRBJ1-5; unclear D gene. Trimming took 7 bases from V and 5 from J, leaving 15 bases between them. Germline CDR1 is LGHNT and CDR2 is FRNRAP. This CDR3 spans 14 amino acids.

This clonotype has a count of ten or more. This chain uses TRBV7-9 with TRBJ2-7; D perhaps matches TRBD1 (5 bases). CDR1 is SEHNR, CDR2 FQNEAQ, per germline (reference sequence). The V and J ends lost 5 bases and 1 base respectively, with 15 bases between them. The CDR3 is made up of 15 amino acids. The CDR3 DNA follows: TGTGCCAGCAGCCCATACGACAGTACGTCCTACGAGCAGTACTTC. Protein product: CASSPYDSTSYEQYF.

In this sample, this clonotype turned up many times. V and J are TRBV3-1 and TRBJ2-3, with no clear D. This CDR3 has 13 amino acids. The germline V gene encodes CDR1 LGHDT and CDR2 YNNKEL (reference sequence). V shed 7 bases and J shed 0 bases, with 8 bases lying between them. The CDR3 sequence: CASTRGSTDTQYF. The CDR3 DNA follows: TGTGCCAGCACCCGCGGCAGCACAGATACGCAGTATTTT.

This clonotype was recorded many times. The chain has TRBV6-5 and TRBJ1-1; unclear D gene. The germline gives CDR1 MNHEY, CDR2 SVGAGI. Trimming cost V 8 bases and J 0 bases, with 16 bases left between them. The CDR3 sequence is 15 residues long. The CDR3, as DNA: TGTGCCAGCGTATCTTACGGACGGCTGAACACTGAAGCTTTCTTT. Protein: CASVSYGRLNTEAFF.

This clonotype was seen many times. This rearrangement joins TRBV3-1 to TRBJ2-1, with TRBD2 as a possible D gene (6 bases). The V gene's germline CDR1 is LGHDT and CDR2 YNNKEL (reference sequence). With 0 bases removed from V and 3 bases from J, the gap between germline ends came to 6 bases. This CDR3 region has 14 residues. The CDR3 loop is CASSQEGLYNEQFF. For the CDR3, the DNA is TGTGCCAGCAGCCAAGAGGGACTCTACAATGAGCAGTTCTTC.

This clonotype was observed many times. This chain links TRBV19 with TRBJ2-7; 11 bases align to TRBD2. J gave up 7 bases and V 6 bases, and 11 bases lay outside the gene matches. This CDR3 is built from 15 residues. Looked up from germline, CDR1 is LNHDA and CDR2 is SQIVND (reference sequence). For the CDR3, the DNA is TGTGCCAGTAGCGCTACTAGCGGGGGCCCCGTGGAGCAGTACTTC. It encodes CASSATSGGPVEQYF.

This clonotype was recorded at least ten times. The chain links TRBV12-3 or TRBV12-4 to TRBJ2-6, with a tentative D call TRBD2 (5 bases). Trimming shortened V by 5 bases and J by 7 bases, and 15 bases separated the two germline ends. The CDR3 runs 15 residues. The CDR3 region is CASSLGSLSANVLTF. CDR3 DNA: TGTGCCAGCAGTCTGGGGAGTCTGAGCGCCAACGTCCTGACTTTC.

In its sample, this clonotype was seen many times. This sequence joins TRBV21-1 and TRBJ1-6; the DNA was not used to check the table's D call, TRBD1. TRBV21-1 is a pseudogene segment. The CDR3 consists of 18 residues. In DNA form, the CDR3 reads TGTGCCAGACCCCCTCTTCCCGCGCCGCGGACAGCAAATTCACCCCTCCACTTT. Encoded protein: CARPPLPAPRTANSPLHF.

This clonotype was picked up many times. The V call is TRBV12-3 or TRBV12-4, the J call TRBJ2-2; D gene unclear. The length of the CDR3 is 12 residues. V shed 5 bases and J shed 6 bases, with 7 bases lying between them. CDR3 amino acids: CASSPVSGELFF. DNA for the CDR3: TGTGCCAGCAGTCCCGTTTCCGGGGAGCTGTTTTTT.

This clonotype was found many times. The chain has TRBV18 and TRBJ1-5; no clear D gene. This CDR3 contains 15 residues. V lost 3 bases, J lost 4 bases, and 13 bases lay in between. Germline assignment: CDR1 KGHSH and CDR2 LQKENI. The CDR3 loop reads CASSPFSETNQPQHF. The CDR3 bases are TGTGCCAGCTCACCGTTCAGCGAGACAAATCAGCCCCAGCATTTT.

This clonotype was observed a handful of times. The chain employs TRBV12-3 or TRBV12-4 and TRBJ1-1; D is ambiguous. This CDR3 comprises 13 residues. Trimming cost V 7 bases and J 1 base, with 10 bases left between them. The CDR3 DNA reads as TGTGCCAGCACCCAGAACGGGAACACTGAAGCTTTCTTT. Encoded protein: CASTQNGNTEAFF.